This TCR beta chain was recorded in a study of cytomegalovirus exposure and HLA in healthy donors. In the PCR, 60 Vbeta and 13 Jbeta primers were used. Here immunoSEQ multiplex PCR was the method, and the copy in TCRdb shows in-frame clones only, minus some. The table has more than 95,000 clones, about four fifths seen once. Study findings and constraints: It was reportedly the case that the classifier diagnosed cytomegalovirus status with high specificity and sensitivity. Earlier analysis found most TCR beta V segments productive about 87% or about 30% of the time. According to a later analysis, most TCR beta chains associated with CMV appeared HLA-restricted.

CDR1 and CDR2 from the germline V gene are SGHTA and FQGNSA. The CDR3 totals 14 residues. This clone came up once. Its antigen remains unknown. The clonotype comes from a female donor in good health and CMV-seropositive. The sequencing input was PBMCs. The chain joins TRBV7-2 to TRBJ2-5, with 10 bases matching TRBD1. The DNA end favors TRBJ2-7, so the J call may be wrong. The CDR3 is CASSTGQGAYEQYF. The CDR3 coding sequence is TGTGCCAGCAGCACCGGACAGGGGGCCTACGAGCAGTACTTC.